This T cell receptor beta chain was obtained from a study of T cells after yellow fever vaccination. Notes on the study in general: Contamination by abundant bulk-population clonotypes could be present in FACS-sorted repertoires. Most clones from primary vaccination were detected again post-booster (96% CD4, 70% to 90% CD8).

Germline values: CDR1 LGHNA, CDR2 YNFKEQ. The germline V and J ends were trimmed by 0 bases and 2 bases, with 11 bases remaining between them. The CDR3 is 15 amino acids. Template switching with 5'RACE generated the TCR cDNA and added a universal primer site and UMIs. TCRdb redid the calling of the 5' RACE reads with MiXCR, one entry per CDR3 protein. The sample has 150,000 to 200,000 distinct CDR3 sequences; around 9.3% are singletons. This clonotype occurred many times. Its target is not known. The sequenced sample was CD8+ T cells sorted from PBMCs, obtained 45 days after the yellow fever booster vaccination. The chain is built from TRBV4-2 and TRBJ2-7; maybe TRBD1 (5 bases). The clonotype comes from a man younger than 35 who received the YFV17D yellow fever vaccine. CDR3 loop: CASSQDSSTAYEQYF. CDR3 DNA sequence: TGTGCCAGCAGCCAAGATTCCTCGACAGCCTACGAGCAGTACTTC.